The clone carrying this T cell receptor beta chain was seen a handful of times. The germline V gene encodes CDR1 DFQATT and CDR2 SNEGSKA (reference sequence). There are 15 residues in the CDR3. After removal of 5 bases from V and 6 bases from J, the junction contained 14 bases not matched to a gene. The sample belongs to a study of T-cell reconstitution after alpha-beta-depleted transplantation in children. Library preparation (for TCRbeta) was performed with unique molecular identifiers. TCRdb re-derived calls from the PCR reads in MiXCR, one entry per CDR3 protein. The data hold around 200,000 distinct CDR3 sequences, with roughly 18% observed a single time.

V usage is TRBV20-1 and J usage is TRBJ2-3, with 7 bases aligning to TRBD1. The material was PBMCs, mostly from graft donor cells, obtained 360 days after TCRalphabeta/CD19-depleted stem cell transplant. The sequence derives from a male patient aged 2-9 years who had a stem cell transplant for acute lymphoblastic leukemia, so the T cells may come from the graft donor. In DNA, the CDR3 is TGCAGTGCTGGGAAAGACAGGGTCCTCTTGGATACGCAGTATTTT. Its translation is CSAGKDRVLLDTQYF.